These 12 T cell receptor beta chains were sequenced from one sample in a study of blood T cell repertoires in COVID-19. Sequencing used immunoSEQ multiplex PCR; TCRdb keeps in-frame clones, though not all of them. The sample lists about 200,000 clones; around 81% were seen once. The source material was peripheral blood. The receptors were gathered from a woman in her 70s with acute or convalescent COVID-19.

This chain connects TRBV4-1 to TRBJ2-3; unclear D gene. The CDR3 loop spans 16 amino acids. Trimming took 5 bases from V and 0 from J, leaving 15 bases between them. CDR1 is MGHRA, CDR2 YSYEKL, per germline. In DNA form, the CDR3 reads TGCGCCAGCAGCGCCAAGGCCAGGCCAAGCACAGATACGCAGTATTTT. It codes for CASSAKARPSTDTQYF.

The chain joins TRBV5-6 to TRBJ2-5, with 12 bases lining up with TRBD1. Germline CDR1 is SGHDT and CDR2 is YYEEEE. CDR3 size: 16 residues. Unmatched junction bases numbered 8, after V lost 4 bases and J lost 4 bases. For the CDR3, the DNA is TGTGCCAGCAGCCAGGGACAGGGGGCTTTCCGAGAGACCCAGTACTTC. Amino acid sequence: CASSQGQGAFRETQYF.

The CDR3 region has the DNA TGTGCCAGCAGTTCGGGACAGTACATTAACACTGAAGCTTTCTTT. It is translated as CASSSGQYINTEAFF. The V gene is TRBV6-5, the J gene TRBJ1-1, with 7 bases matching TRBD1. J lost 2 bases, V lost 4 bases, and 7 bases had no gene match. The CDR3 has 15 residues. Germline assignment: CDR1 MNHEY and CDR2 SVGAGI.

This chain links TRBV27 with TRBJ2-5, with TRBD1 matching 9 bases. Germline CDR1 is MNHEY and CDR2 is SMNVEV (reference sequence). V shed 6 bases and J 0 bases; nucleotides not matched to a gene: 8. The CDR3 covers 16 residues. The CDR3 nucleotides are TGTGCCAGCAGGACAAAGGGACAGGGCAACCAAGAGACCCAGTACTTC. Residues: CASRTKGQGNQETQYF.

Remarks on this clone: Other DNA sequences in the sample encode the same CDR3. The chain joins TRBV2 to TRBJ1-5; 8 bases match TRBD1. Trimming removed 4 bases from V and 4 bases from J; junction bases left unmatched: 3. Germline CDR1 and CDR2: SNHLY and FYNNEI. There are 14 residues in the CDR3. In DNA form, the CDR3 reads TGTGCCAGCAGTGGACAGGGGCGGAATCAGCCCCAGCATTTT. Protein sequence: CASSGQGRNQPQHF.

This rearrangement joins TRBV24-1 to TRBJ1-2; 8 positions agree with TRBD1. The CDR3 length is 17 residues. V was pared by 4 bases and J by 3 bases, with 12 bases of the junction left unmatched. Germline CDR1 reads KGHDR; CDR2 reads SFDVKD. The chain's CDR3 is CATSDRTGWGTDYGYTF. Here the CDR3 DNA reads TGTGCCACCAGTGACCGGACAGGGTGGGGAACGGACTATGGCTACACCTTC.

The V and J genes are TRBV6-5 and TRBJ1-1, with TRBD1 identical over 8 bases. Trimming removed 6 bases from V and 5 bases from J; junction bases left unmatched: 5. Germline CDR1 and CDR2: MNHEY and SVGAGI. This CDR3 has 13 amino acids. The CDR3 reads CASRPGGFTEAFF. The CDR3 DNA reads TGTGCCAGCAGGCCAGGGGGCTTTACTGAAGCTTTCTTT.

V is TRBV3-1 (or the pseudogene TRBV3-2) and J is TRBJ2-5; 8 nucleotides match TRBD2. The ends lost 8 bases at V and 2 bases at J; junction bases unmatched: 10. The CDR3 length is 15 residues. Germline CDR1 reads LGHDT; CDR2 reads YNNKEL (reference sequence). The CDR3 is CASSFLGGGQETQYF. DNA of the CDR3: TGTGCCAGCTCGTTTTTGGGCGGGGGGCAAGAGACCCAGTACTTC.

This chain joins TRBV19 and TRBJ1-4; 9 bases agree with TRBD1. V dropped 10 bases and J dropped 7; count of bases not matched to a gene: 10. Looked up from germline, CDR1 is LNHDA and CDR2 is SQIVND (reference sequence). This CDR3 has 14 residues. For the CDR3, the DNA is TGTGCCACAAGGGACAGGGAAGAGGCTGAAAAACTGTTTTTT. The encoded protein is CATRDREEAEKLFF.

The chain employs TRBV27 and TRBJ2-2; D unclear. The CDR3 contains 15 residues. The germline V gene has CDR1 MNHEY and CDR2 SMNVEV (reference sequence). V lost 7 bases to trimming and J lost 5 bases, with 17 bases between them. CDR3: CASTPYATGTGELFF. The DNA for the CDR3 is TGTGCCAGCACCCCATATGCTACCGGTACCGGGGAGCTGTTTTTT.

This rearrangement joins TRBV5-1 to TRBJ2-1, with 8 bases identical to TRBD2. CDR1 SGHRS and CDR2 YFSETQ come from the germline V gene. The CDR3 contains 15 residues. V lost 0 bases to trimming and J lost 6 bases; unmatched junction nucleotides: 5. The CDR3 reads CASSLEAGGTNEQFF. The CDR3 DNA is TGCGCCAGCAGCTTGGAGGCGGGGGGTACCAATGAGCAGTTCTTC.

The gene calls are TRBV7-2 and TRBJ2-1; 15 bases match TRBD2. The CDR3 runs to 18 residues. CDR1 SGHTA and CDR2 FQGNSA come from the germline V gene. The V and J ends lost 4 bases and 3 bases, in that order; junction bases with no gene match: 7. The DNA of the CDR3 is TGTGCCAGCAGCTCCGGACTAGCGGGGGGGATGATCTACAATGAGCAGTTCTTC. Protein: CASSSGLAGGMIYNEQFF. The complete variable domain, with remaining parts taken from reference TRBV7-2 and TRBJ2-1, reads GAGVSQSPSNKVTEKGKDVELRCDPISGHTALYWYRQSLGQGLEFLIYFQGNSAPDKSGLPSDRFSAERTGGSVSTLTIQRTQQEDSAVYLCASSSGLAGGMIYNEQFFGPGTRLTVL.